The following is a T cell receptor (beta chain) sequence with its context. The repertoire was sequenced with immunoSEQ multiplex PCR; TCRdb's copy has only in-frame clones and lacks some. Altogether more than 90,000 clones are present, around 87% being singletons, with the ten largest covering less than 9.5%. This sample was taken from a study of blood T cell repertoires in COVID-19. This receptor was taken from a human donor in a cohort sampled during active COVID-19. Sequences were obtained from peripheral blood.

The CDR3 reads CASSLGLAASSMETQYF. The DNA of the CDR3 is TGTGCCAGCAGCTTAGGACTAGCGGCCTCCTCCATGGAGACCCAGTACTTC. The chain is built from TRBV11-3 and TRBJ2-5; 9 bases are a match to TRBD2. Germline CDR1 and CDR2: SGHNT and YENEEA. Unmatched junction bases numbered 11, after V lost 1 base and J lost 5 bases. This CDR3 has 17 amino acids.